Below are 8 T cell receptor beta chains sequenced from a single sample in a study of T cell responses to AZD1222 COVID-19 vaccine. Here immunoSEQ multiplex PCR was the method, and the copy in TCRdb shows in-frame clones only, minus some. Found here are fewer than 150,000 clones, around 83% of them singletons; the top ten hold under 20%. The material sequenced was peripheral blood, taken 28 days after the second AZD1222 dose. The origin of the receptors is an adult who received the AZD1222 COVID-19 vaccine.

Points on this clone: Other DNA sequences of this sample code for an identical CDR3. The chain has TRBV7-2 and TRBJ2-7; tentative D call: TRBD1 (5 bases). There are 14 residues in the CDR3. Germline values: CDR1 SGHTA, CDR2 FQGNSA. The V end lost 1 base, the J end lost 2 bases, and 9 bases lay between the germline ends. The CDR3 loop reads CASSLGQGTYEQYF. The CDR3 coding sequence is TGTGCCAGCAGCTTAGGGCAGGGAACCTACGAGCAGTACTTC.

The CDR3 is CSVELPYNEQFF. Here the CDR3 DNA reads TGCAGCGTTGAATTACCCTACAATGAGCAGTTCTTC. This chain uses TRBV29-1 with TRBJ2-1; D ambiguous. Germline lookup yields CDR1 SQVTM and CDR2 ANQGSEA. Trimming shortened V by 2 bases and J by 2 bases, and 4 bases separated the two germline ends. The CDR3 is made up of 12 amino acids.

This sequence joins TRBV6-5 and TRBJ1-2; D gene ambiguous. The germline V and J ends were trimmed by 5 bases and 4 bases, with 5 bases remaining between them. CDR3 size: 11 residues. CDR1 and CDR2 (germline): MNHEY, SVGAGI. The CDR3 loop reads CASSRAYGYTF. In DNA, the CDR3 is TGTGCCAGCAGTAGGGCCTATGGCTACACCTTC.

The chain uses TRBV18 and TRBJ1-1, with 8 nucleotides matching TRBD1. V lost 3 bases, J lost 4 bases, and 10 bases stayed unmatched. The CDR3 length is 16 residues. Germline CDR1 KGHSH, CDR2 LQKENI. The CDR3 loop is CASSPDRGAWSTEAFF. CDR3 nucleotide sequence: TGTGCCAGCTCACCCGACAGGGGAGCGTGGAGCACTGAAGCTTTCTTT.

The V and J genes are TRBV18 and TRBJ2-7; D is undetermined. The CDR3 totals 15 residues. Germline assignment: CDR1 KGHSH and CDR2 LQKENI. Between the trimmed V and J ends, which lost 3 bases and 5 bases, there was a span of 17 bases. CDR3 region: CASSPSGSLIDEQYF. As DNA, the CDR3 is TGTGCCAGCTCACCTAGTGGCAGTTTGATAGACGAGCAGTACTTC. Based on the CDR3 plus reference TRBV18 and TRBJ2-7, the full variable domain is NAGVMQNPRHLVRRRGQEARLRCSPMKGHSHVYWYRQLPEEGLKFMVYLQKENIIDESGMPKERFSAEFPKEGPSILRIQQVVRGDSAAYFCASSPSGSLIDEQYFGPGTRLTVT.

The chain couples TRBV28 to TRBJ1-1; possibly TRBD1 for D (5 bases). Per germline, CDR1 MDHEN and CDR2 SYDVKM. Trimming stripped 7 bases from V and 4 bases from J, with 13 bases between. This CDR3 has 13 residues. Here the CDR3 reads CASTLPGGTEAFF. As DNA, the CDR3 is TGTGCCAGCACCCTACCCGGGGGCACTGAAGCTTTCTTT. The full variable domain, rest sourced from reference TRBV28 and TRBJ1-1, is DVKVTQSSRYLVKRTGEKVFLECVQDMDHENMFWYRQDPGLGLRLIYFSYDVKMKEKGDIPEGYSVSREKKERFSLILESASTNQTSMYLCASTLPGGTEAFFGQGTRLTVV.

In the case of this clone: A read error may produce the germline difference seen at one junction end. This chain links TRBV13 with TRBJ1-2, with D possibly being TRBD1 (6 bases). The germline gives CDR1 PRHDT, CDR2 FYEKMQ (reference sequence). CDR3 size: 14 residues. In nucleotides, the CDR3 is TGTGCCAGCAGTTTAGGGGGGGCTTCGTTAGGCTACACCTTC. This codes for CASSLGGASLGYTF.

The chain carries TRBV4-2 and TRBJ1-2; D gene uncertain. Per germline, CDR1 LGHNA and CDR2 YNFKEQ. V lost 1 base and J lost 4, with 7 bases in between. CDR3 length: 13 residues. The CDR3 nucleotides read TGTGCCAGCAGCCAAGGGGTCCCCTATGGCTACACCTTC. This encodes CASSQGVPYGYTF.